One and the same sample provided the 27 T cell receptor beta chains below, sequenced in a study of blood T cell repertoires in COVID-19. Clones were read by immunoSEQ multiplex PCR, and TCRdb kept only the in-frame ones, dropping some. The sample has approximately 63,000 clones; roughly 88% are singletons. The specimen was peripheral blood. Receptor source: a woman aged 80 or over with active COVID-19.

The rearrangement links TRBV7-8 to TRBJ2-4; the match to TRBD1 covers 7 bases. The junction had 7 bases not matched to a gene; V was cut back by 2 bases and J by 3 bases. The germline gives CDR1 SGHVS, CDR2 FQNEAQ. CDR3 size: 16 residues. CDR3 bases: TGTGCCAGCAGCTTAAAACAGGGGAGCGTCAAAAACATTCAGTACTTC. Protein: CASSLKQGSVKNIQYF. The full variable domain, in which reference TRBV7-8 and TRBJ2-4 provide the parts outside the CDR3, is GAGVSQSPRYKVAKRGQDVALRCDPISGHVSLFWYQQALGQGPEFLTYFQNEAQLDKSGLPSDRFFAERPEGSVSTLKIQRTQQEDSAVYLCASSLKQGSVKNIQYFGAGTRLSVL.

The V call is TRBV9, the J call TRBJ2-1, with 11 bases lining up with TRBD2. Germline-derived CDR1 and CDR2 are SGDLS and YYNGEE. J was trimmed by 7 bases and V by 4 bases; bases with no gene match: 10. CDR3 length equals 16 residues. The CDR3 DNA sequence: TGTGCCAGCAGCACCCTAGCGGGGGGCGGGGGGAATGAGCAGTTCTTC. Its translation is CASSTLAGGGGNEQFF.

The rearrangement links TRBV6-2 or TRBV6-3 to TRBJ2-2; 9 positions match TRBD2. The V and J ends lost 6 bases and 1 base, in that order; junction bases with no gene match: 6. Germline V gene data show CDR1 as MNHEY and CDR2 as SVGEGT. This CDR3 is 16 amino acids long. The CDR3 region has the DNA TGTGCCAGCAGCCTGCTACTAGCGGGGAACACCGGGGAGCTGTTTTTT. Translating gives CASSLLLAGNTGELFF.

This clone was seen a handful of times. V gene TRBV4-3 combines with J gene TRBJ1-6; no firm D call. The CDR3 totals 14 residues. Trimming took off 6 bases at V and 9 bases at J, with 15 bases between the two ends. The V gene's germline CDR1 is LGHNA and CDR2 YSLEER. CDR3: CASSLTGSGSPLHF. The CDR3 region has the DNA TGCGCCAGCAGTCTGACTGGGTCGGGTTCACCCCTCCACTTT.

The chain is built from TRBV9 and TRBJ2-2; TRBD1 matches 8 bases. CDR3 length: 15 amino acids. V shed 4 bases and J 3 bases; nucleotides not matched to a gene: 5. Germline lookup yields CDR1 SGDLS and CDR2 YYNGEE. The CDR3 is CASSPQQGDTGELFF. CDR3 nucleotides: TGTGCCAGCAGCCCGCAACAGGGGGACACCGGGGAGCTGTTTTTT.

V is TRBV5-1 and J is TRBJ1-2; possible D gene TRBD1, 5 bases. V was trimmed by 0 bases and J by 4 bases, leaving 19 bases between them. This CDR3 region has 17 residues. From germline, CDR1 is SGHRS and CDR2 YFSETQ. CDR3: CASSLEGASRQGYGYTF. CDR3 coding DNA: TGCGCCAGCAGCTTGGAAGGGGCAAGTCGCCAGGGCTATGGCTACACCTTC.

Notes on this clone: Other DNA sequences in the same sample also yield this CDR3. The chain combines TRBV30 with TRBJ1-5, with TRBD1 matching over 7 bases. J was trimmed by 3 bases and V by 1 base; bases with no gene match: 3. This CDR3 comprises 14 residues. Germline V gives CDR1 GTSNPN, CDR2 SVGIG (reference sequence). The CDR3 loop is CAWSAGQYNQPQHF. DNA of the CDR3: TGTGCCTGGAGTGCGGGACAGTACAATCAGCCCCAGCATTTT.

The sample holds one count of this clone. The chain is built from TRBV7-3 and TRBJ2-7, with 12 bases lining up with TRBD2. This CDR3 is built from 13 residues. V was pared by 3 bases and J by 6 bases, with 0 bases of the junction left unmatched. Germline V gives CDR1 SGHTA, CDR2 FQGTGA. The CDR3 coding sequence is TGTGCCAGCAGCTTGGGACTAGCGGGCGAGCAGTACTTC. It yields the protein CASSLGLAGEQYF. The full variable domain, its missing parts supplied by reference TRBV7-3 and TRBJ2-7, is GAGVSQTPSNKVTEKGKYVELRCDPISGHTALYWYRQSLGQGPEFLIYFQGTGAADDSGLPNDRFFAVRPEGSVSTLKIQRTERGDSAVYLCASSLGLAGEQYFGPGTRLTVT.

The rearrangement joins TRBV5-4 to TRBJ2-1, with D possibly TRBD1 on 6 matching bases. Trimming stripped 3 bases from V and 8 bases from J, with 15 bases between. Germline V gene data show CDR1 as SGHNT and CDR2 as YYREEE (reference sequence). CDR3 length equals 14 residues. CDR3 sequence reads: CASSSSGTRDEQFF. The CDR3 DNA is TGTGCCAGCAGCTCAAGTGGGACAAGGGATGAGCAGTTCTTC.

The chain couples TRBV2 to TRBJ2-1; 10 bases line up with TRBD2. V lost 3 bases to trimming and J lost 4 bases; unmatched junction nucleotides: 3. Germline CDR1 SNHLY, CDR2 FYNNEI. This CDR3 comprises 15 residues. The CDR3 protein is CASSDQRGGYNEQFF. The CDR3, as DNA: TGTGCCAGCAGTGATCAGCGGGGGGGATACAATGAGCAGTTCTTC.

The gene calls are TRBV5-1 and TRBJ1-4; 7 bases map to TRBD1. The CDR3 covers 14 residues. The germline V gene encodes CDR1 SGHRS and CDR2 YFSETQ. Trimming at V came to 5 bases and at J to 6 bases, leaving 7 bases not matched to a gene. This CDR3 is CASRPTGDHEKLFF. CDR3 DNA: TGCGCCAGCAGGCCTACAGGGGACCATGAAAAACTGTTTTTT.

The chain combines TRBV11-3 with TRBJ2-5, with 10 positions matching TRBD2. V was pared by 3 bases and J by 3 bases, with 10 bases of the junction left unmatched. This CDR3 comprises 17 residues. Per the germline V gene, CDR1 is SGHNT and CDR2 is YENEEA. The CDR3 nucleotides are TGTGCCAGCAGCTTGGGGCAGACTAGCGGGCACGAAGAGACCCAGTACTTC. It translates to CASSLGQTSGHEETQYF.

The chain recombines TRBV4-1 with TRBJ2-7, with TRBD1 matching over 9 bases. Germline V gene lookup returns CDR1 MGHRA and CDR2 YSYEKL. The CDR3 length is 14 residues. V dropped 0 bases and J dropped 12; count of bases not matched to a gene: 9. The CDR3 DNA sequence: TGCGCCAGCAGCCAAGAGGGGGACAGGGCCAATCTGTACTTC. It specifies CASSQEGDRANLYF.

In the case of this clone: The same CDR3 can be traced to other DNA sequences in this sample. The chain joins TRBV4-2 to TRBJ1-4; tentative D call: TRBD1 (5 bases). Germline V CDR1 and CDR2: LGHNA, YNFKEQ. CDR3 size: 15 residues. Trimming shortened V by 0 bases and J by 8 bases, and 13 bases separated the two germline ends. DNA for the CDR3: TGTGCCAGCAGCCAAGATGGGCAGGGCGACGAAAAACTGTTTTTT. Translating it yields CASSQDGQGDEKLFF.

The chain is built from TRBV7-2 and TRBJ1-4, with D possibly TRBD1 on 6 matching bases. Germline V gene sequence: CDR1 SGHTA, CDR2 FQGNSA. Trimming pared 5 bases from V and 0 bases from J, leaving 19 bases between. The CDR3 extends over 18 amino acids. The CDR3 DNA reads TGTGCCAGCAGCCCCCACGGGACATATTTATCAACTAATGAAAAACTGTTTTTT. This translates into CASSPHGTYLSTNEKLFF.

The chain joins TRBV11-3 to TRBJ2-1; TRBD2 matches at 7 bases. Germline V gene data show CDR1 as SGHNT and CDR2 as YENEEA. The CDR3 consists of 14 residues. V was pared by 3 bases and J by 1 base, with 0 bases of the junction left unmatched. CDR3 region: CASSLGGSYNEQFF. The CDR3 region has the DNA TGTGCCAGCAGCTTGGGGGGGTCCTACAATGAGCAGTTCTTC.

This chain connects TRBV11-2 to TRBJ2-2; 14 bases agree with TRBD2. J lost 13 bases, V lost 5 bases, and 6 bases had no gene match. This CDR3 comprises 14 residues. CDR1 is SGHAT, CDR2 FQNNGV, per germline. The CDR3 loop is CASSGTSGGPALFF. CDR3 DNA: TGTGCCAGCAGCGGGACTAGCGGGGGTCCCGCGCTGTTTTTT.

This chain's CDR3 is CASSQDRQFAYGYTF. The CDR3 DNA reads TGCGCCAGCAGCCAAGATCGACAATTTGCCTATGGCTACACCTTC. This sequence joins TRBV4-3 and TRBJ1-2; D is unresolved. The CDR3 spans 15 residues. The V and J ends lost 0 bases and 4 bases respectively, with 12 bases between them. Germline CDR1 reads LGHNA; CDR2 reads YSLEER.

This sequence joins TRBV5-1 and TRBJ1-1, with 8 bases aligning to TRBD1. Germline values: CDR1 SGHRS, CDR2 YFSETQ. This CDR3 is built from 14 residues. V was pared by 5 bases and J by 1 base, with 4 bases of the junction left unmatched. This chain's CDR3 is CASRTGTGNTEAFF. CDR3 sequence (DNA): TGCGCCAGCAGAACCGGGACAGGGAACACTGAAGCTTTCTTT.

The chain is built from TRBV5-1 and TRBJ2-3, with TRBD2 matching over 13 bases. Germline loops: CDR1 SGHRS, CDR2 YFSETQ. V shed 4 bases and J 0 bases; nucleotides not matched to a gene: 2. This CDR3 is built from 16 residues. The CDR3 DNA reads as TGCGCCAGCAGCGGACTAGCGGGGGCTAGCACAGATACGCAGTATTTT. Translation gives CASSGLAGASTDTQYF.

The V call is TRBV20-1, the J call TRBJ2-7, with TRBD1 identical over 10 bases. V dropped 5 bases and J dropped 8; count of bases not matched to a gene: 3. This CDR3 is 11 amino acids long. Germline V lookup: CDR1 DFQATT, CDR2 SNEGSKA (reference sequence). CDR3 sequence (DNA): TGCAGTGCTGGGGGACAGGGGAAGCAGTACTTC. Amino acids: CSAGGQGKQYF.

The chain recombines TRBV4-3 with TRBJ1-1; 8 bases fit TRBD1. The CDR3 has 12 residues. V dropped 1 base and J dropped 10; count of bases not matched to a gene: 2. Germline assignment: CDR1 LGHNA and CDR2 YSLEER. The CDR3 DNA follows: TGCGCCAGCAGCCAAGGGACAGGGATAGCTTTCTTT. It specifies CASSQGTGIAFF.

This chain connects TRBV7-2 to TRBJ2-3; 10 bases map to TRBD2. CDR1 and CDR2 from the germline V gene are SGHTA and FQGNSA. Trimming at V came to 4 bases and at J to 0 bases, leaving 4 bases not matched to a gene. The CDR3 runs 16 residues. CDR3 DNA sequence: TGTGCCAGCAGCTCCGGGACTAGCGTAAGCACAGATACGCAGTATTTT. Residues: CASSSGTSVSTDTQYF.

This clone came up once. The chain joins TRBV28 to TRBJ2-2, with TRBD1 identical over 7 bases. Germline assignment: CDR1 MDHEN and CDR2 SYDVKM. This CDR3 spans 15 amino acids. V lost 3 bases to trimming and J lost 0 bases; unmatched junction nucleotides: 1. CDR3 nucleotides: TGTGCCAGCAGTTTGGGGACAGCGAACACCGGGGAGCTGTTTTTT. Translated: CASSLGTANTGELFF.

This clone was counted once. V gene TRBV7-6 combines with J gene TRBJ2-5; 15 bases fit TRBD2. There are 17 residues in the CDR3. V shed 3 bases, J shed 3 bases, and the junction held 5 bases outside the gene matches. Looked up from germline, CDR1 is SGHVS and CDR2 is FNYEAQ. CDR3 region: CASSFLRTSGGEETQYF. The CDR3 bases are TGTGCCAGCAGCTTTTTAAGGACTAGCGGGGGGGAAGAGACCCAGTACTTC.

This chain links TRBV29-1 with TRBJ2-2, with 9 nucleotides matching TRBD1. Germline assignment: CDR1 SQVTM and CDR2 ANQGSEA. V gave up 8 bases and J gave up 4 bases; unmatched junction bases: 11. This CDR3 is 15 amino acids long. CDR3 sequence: CSFSAGTGSTGELFF. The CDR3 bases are TGCAGCTTCTCCGCCGGGACAGGGAGCACCGGGGAGCTGTTTTTT.

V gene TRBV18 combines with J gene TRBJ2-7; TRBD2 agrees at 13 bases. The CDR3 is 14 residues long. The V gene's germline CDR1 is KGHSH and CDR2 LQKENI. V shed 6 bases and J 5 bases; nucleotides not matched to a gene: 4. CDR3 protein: CASSRTSGGHEQYF. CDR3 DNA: TGTGCCAGCTCCCGGACTAGCGGGGGCCACGAGCAGTACTTC.